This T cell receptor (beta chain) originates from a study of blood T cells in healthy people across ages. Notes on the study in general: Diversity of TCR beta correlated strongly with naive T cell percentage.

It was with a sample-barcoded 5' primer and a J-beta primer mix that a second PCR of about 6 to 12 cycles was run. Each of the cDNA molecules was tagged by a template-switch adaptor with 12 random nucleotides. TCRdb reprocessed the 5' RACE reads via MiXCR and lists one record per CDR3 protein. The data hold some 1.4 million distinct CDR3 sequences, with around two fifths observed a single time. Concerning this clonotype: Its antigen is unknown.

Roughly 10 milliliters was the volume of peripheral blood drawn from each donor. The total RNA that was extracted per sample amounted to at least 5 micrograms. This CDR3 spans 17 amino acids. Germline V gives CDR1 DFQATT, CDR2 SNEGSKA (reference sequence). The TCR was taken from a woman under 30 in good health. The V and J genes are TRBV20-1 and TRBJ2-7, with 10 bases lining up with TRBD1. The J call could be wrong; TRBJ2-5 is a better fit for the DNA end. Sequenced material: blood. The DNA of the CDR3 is TGCAGTGCTAGAGAGACGAGACAGGGGGCGAGTGTGGAGACCCAGTACTTC. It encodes CSARETRQGASVETQYF.